Reported below is one T cell receptor (beta chain). Its antigen remains unknown. V was pared by 5 bases and J by 4 bases, with 9 bases of the junction left unmatched. This CDR3 is 14 amino acids long. CDR1 is GTSNPN and CDR2 is SVGIG in the germline V gene (reference sequence). This sample is drawn from a study of beta chain features in type 1 diabetes. Background on the study: The examined sorted cells totaled fewer than 110,000,000 across samples. Study findings and constraints: In all four CD4+ subsets, TCRB CDR3 length was significantly, moderately reduced in type 1 diabetes. PCR might favor shorter templates, equally in patients and controls.

Blood was collected once per donor into heparin, averaging around 120 mL. Reverse transcribing all isolated RNA meant expressed TCRB transcripts were sequenced. TCRdb's copy holds only in-frame clones and misses some; the assay was immunoSEQ multiplex PCR. This table has more than 250,000 clones, 20% appearing once. Sequenced: naive CD4+ T cells from blood. This sequence originates from a woman aged 40 to 50 with type 1 diabetes. The rearrangement joins TRBV30 to TRBJ1-1, with 8 bases lining up with TRBD1. The DNA of the CDR3 is TGTGCCTGGGACAGGGGCCTGAGCGGCACTGAAGCTTTCTTT. Translation gives CAWDRGLSGTEAFF.